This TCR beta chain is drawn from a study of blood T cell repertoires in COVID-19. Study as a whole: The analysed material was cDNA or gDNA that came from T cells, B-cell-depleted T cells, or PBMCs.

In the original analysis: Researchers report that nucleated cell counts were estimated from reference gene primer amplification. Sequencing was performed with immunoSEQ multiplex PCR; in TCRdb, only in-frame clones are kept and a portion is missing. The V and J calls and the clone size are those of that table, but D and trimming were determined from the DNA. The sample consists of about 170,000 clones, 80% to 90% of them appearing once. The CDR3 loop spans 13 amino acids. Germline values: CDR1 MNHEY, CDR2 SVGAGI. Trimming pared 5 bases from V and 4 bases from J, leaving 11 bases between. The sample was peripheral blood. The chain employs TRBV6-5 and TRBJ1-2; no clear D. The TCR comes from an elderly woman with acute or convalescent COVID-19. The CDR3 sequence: CASSTPGIYGYTF. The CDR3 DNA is TGTGCCAGCAGTACGCCGGGGATCTATGGCTACACCTTC.